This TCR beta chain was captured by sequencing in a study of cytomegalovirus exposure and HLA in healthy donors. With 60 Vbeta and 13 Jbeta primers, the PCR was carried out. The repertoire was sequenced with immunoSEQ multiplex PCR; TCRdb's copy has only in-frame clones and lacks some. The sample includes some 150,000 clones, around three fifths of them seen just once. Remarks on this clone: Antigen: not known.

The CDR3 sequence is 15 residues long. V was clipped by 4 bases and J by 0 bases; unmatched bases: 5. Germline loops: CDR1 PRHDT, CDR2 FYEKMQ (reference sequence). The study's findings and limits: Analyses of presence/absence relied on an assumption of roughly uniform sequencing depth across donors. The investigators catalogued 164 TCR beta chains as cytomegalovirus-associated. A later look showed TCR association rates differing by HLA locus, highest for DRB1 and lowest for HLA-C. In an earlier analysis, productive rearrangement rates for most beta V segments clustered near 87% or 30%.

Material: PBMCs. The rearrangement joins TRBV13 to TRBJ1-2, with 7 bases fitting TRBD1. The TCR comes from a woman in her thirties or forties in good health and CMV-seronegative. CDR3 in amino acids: CASSSTGSANYGYTF. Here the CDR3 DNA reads TGTGCCAGCAGCTCGACAGGGAGTGCTAACTATGGCTACACCTTC. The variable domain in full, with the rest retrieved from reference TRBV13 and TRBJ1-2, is AAGVIQSPRHLIKEKRETATLKCYPIPRHDTVYWYQQGPGQDPQFLISFYEKMQSDKGSIPDRFSAQQFSDYHSELNMSSLELGDSALYFCASSSTGSANYGYTFGSGTRLTVV.